Listed below are T cell receptor beta chains from one sample, sequenced in a study of T cell responses to AZD1222 COVID-19 vaccine. The table came from immunoSEQ multiplex PCR; TCRdb's copy has only in-frame clones and leaves some out. Among some 74,000 clones listed, about 90% were seen once. The sample here was peripheral blood, taken 28 days after the second AZD1222 dose. All receptors derive from an adult who received the AZD1222 COVID-19 vaccine. Each CDR3 is given without its conserved first and last residue.

>TRBV7-2|TRBJ2-1
ASSLLVVEQF
>TRBV19|TRBJ1-4
ASTGRANEKLF
>TRBV5-1|TRBJ1-1
ASSLDWGNTEAF
>TRBV6-5|TRBJ2-5
GSRTGRAETQY
>TRBV6-1|TRBJ1-5
ASSELLNSNQPQH
>TRBV2|TRBJ1-5
ASSGDRGHQPQH
>TRBV6-5|TRBJ1-5
ASSRGTGGLQPQH
>TRBV2|TRBJ2-1
ASGAGRGSYNEQF
>TRBV28|TRBJ2-7
ASSWGSGLYEQY
>TRBV6-5|TRBJ2-4
ASSYSKGTAKNIQY
>TRBV19|TRBJ2-5
ASTLGGSEETQY
>TRBV5-4|TRBJ1-5
ASSTWDSNQPQH
>TRBV12-5|TRBJ1-4
ASGRQSEKLF
>TRBV14|TRBJ2-1
ASSQAPRQGGHNEQF
>TRBV30|TRBJ2-3
AWRPGYSTDTQY
>TRBV29-1|TRBJ2-2
SVRLGLNTGELF
>TRBV18|TRBJ1-5
ASSQLSDVQPQH
>TRBV18|TRBJ1-1
ASSPTGNTEAF
>TRBV18|TRBJ2-2
ASSPPTMGGIGELF
>TRBV19|TRBJ1-5
ASTRRGVGQPQH
>TRBV3-1/TRBV3-2|TRBJ2-4
ATGGRGGSIQY
>TRBV10-1|TRBJ1-5
ASSQRPEGYQPQH
>TRBV6-2/TRBV6-3|TRBJ2-7
ASSSRRGRDVWTYEQY
>TRBV3-1/TRBV3-2|TRBJ1-3
ASSPRRQTSNSGNTIY
>TRBV19|TRBJ2-1
ASSIYSGDEQF
>TRBV6-2/TRBV6-3|TRBJ1-2
ASSYRDNYGYT
>TRBV12-3/TRBV12-4|TRBJ1-1
ASSLGNHYEAF
>TRBV7-9|TRBJ2-2
ASSPTGVGELF
>TRBV18|TRBJ1-3
ASSPQGENTIY
>TRBV28|TRBJ2-3
ASSLTGVTTDTQY
>TRBV7-9|TRBJ1-6
ASSLNNYNSPLH
>TRBV5-1|TRBJ2-7
ASSLTGRGEQY
>TRBV3-1/TRBV3-2|TRBJ2-7
ASSAVASATYEQY